A single sample gave rise to the 6 T cell receptor beta chains below, sequenced in a study of T-cell reconstitution after alpha-beta-depleted transplantation in children. The authors prepared the TCRbeta library with unique molecular identifiers. TCRdb analysed the PCR reads with MiXCR anew, one entry per CDR3 protein. This table holds 420,000 or so distinct CDR3 sequences, approximately 10% found once. Here the sequenced sample was PBMCs from the stem cell graft donor, taken from the stem cell graft. These receptors all come from a human donor who donated a stem cell graft to a child with acute myeloid leukemia.

There are many counts of this clonotype. This sequence joins TRBV5-1 and TRBJ2-5; D gene unclear. CDR3 length equals 15 residues. Germline V gives CDR1 SGHRS, CDR2 YFSETQ. The ends were cut back, 4 bases at V and 1 base at J, with 14 bases in the middle. The CDR3: CASSPERLAQETQYF. CDR3 nucleotide sequence: TGCGCCAGCAGCCCGGAGAGACTGGCCCAAGAGACCCAGTACTTC. Combining the CDR3 with reference TRBV5-1 and TRBJ2-5 gives the whole variable domain KAGVTQTPRYLIKTRGQQVTLSCSPISGHRSVSWYQQTPGQGLQFLFEYFSETQRNKGNFPGRFSGRQFSNSRSEMNVSTLELGDSALYLCASSPERLAQETQYFGPGTRLLVL.

This clonotype was seen only a few times. This chain links TRBV7-2 with TRBJ2-1; D unresolved. Trimming stripped 8 bases from V and 4 bases from J, with 6 bases between. The CDR3 has 11 residues. CDR1 is SGHTA and CDR2 is FQGNSA in the germline V gene. The CDR3 loop is CASDLYNEQFF. CDR3 coding DNA: TGTGCCAGCGACCTGTACAATGAGCAGTTCTTC.

This clonotype was found once. Compared with germline, one end of the junction differs, possibly owing to a read error. The J gene is TRBJ1-2, the V gene TRBV4-1; possibly TRBD1 for D (5 bases). The CDR3 extends over 14 amino acids. Germline V CDR1 and CDR2: MGHRA, YSYEKL. CDR3 in amino acids: CASSQPPGNYVYTF. The CDR3 nucleotides read TGCGCCAGCAGCCAACCCCCAGGGAACTATGTCTACACCTTC.

This clonotype was observed a handful of times. V gene TRBV7-8 combines with J gene TRBJ2-3; 9 nucleotides align to TRBD1. Germline V gives CDR1 SGHVS, CDR2 FQNEAQ. J was trimmed by 1 base and V by 1 base; bases with no gene match: 3. This CDR3 is built from 16 residues. The CDR3 bases are TGTGCCAGCAGCTTAGAATGGACAGGGGGCACAGATACGCAGTATTTT. As protein: CASSLEWTGGTDTQYF. Filled out from reference TRBV7-8 and TRBJ2-3, the complete variable domain reads GAGVSQSPRYKVAKRGQDVALRCDPISGHVSLFWYQQALGQGPEFLTYFQNEAQLDKSGLPSDRFFAERPEGSVSTLKIQRTQQEDSAVYLCASSLEWTGGTDTQYFGPGTRLTVL.

The V call is TRBV5-6, the J call TRBJ2-7; no definite D call. The V and J ends lost 6 bases and 2 bases respectively, with 18 bases between them. There are 15 residues in the CDR3. Germline V gene lookup returns CDR1 SGHDT and CDR2 YYEEEE. CDR3 nucleotides: TGTGCCAGCACCACACCAAGATACGCCGCCTACGAGCAGTACTTC. Protein: CASTTPRYAAYEQYF.

This clonotype was seen a handful of times. This chain joins TRBV14 and TRBJ2-4, with a weak D call TRBD2 (5 bases). The germline CDR1 and CDR2 sequences are SGHDN and FVKESK. Deletions cut 0 bases from V and 1 base from J, with 16 bases between. CDR3 length: 18 residues. Here the CDR3 reads CASSQDGGWRPAKNIQYF. For the CDR3, the DNA is TGTGCCAGCAGCCAAGATGGAGGTTGGCGTCCGGCCAAAAACATTCAGTACTTC.